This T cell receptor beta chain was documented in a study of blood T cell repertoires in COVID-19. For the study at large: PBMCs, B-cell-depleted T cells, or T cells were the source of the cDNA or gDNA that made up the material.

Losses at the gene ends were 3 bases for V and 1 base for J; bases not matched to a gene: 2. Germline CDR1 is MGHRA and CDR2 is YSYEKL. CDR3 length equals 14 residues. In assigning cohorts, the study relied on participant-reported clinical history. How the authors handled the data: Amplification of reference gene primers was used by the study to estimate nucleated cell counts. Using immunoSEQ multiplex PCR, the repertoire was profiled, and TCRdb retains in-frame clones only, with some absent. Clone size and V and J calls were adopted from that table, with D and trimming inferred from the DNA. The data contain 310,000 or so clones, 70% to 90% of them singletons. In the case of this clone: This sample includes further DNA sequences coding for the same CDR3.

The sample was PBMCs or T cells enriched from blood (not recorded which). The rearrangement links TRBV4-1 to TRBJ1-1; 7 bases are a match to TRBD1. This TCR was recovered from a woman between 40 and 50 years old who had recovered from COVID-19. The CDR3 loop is CASSHRQGNTEAFF. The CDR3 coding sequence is TGCGCCAGCAGCCACAGACAGGGGAACACTGAAGCTTTCTTT.